This is a list of T cell receptor beta chains from one sample in a study of T cells after posttransplantation cyclophosphamide. Only in-frame clones appear in the TCRdb table, and some are missing; sequencing was by immunoSEQ multiplex PCR. Observed are about 37,000 clones, no singletons, with the top ten taking about 6.2%. Sequencing was done on a sample of PBMCs. Receptor source: a young man in good health and a related stem cell transplant donor. The CDR3 runs from the conserved cysteine through the conserved F or W. D genes are given only for firm matches. Size is stated for part of the rows, as once, few or many counts, or as a class when the clone is expanded.

D	V	J	size	CDR3	DNA
.	TRBV19	TRBJ1-2	many	CASSIAARALYGYTF	TGTGCCAGTAGTATAGCGGCTAGAGCCCTTTATGGCTACACCTTC
.	TRBV19	TRBJ1-2	many	CASMRGRNYGYTF	TGTGCCAGTATGAGGGGTCGCAACTATGGCTACACCTTC
.	TRBV28	TRBJ1-4	many	CASRRTRTSGEKLFF	TGTGCCAGCAGACGAACCCGGACATCTGGCGAAAAACTGTTTTTT
.	TRBV9	TRBJ2-5	few	CASSVALDETQYF	TGTGCCAGCAGCGTAGCACTAGACGAGACCCAGTACTTC
TRBD1	TRBV12-3/TRBV12-4	TRBJ2-1	few	CASSLVGQGYNEQFF	TGTGCCAGCAGTTTGGTGGGACAGGGCTACAATGAGCAGTTCTTC
.	TRBV24-1	TRBJ2-1	many	CATSPGSGSSYNEQFF	TGTGCCACCAGTCCGGGCAGCGGCAGCTCCTACAATGAGCAGTTCTTC
.	TRBV28	TRBJ1-2	few	CASTTLQGSYYTF	TGTGCCAGCACCACCCTCCAGGGCAGTTACTACACCTTC
.	TRBV7-6	TRBJ2-1	many	CASSSTKQEQFF	TGTGCCAGCAGCTCTACTAAGCAGGAGCAGTTCTTC
TRBD1	TRBV5-1	TRBJ1-5	many	CASSLSTGENQPQHF	TGCGCCAGCAGCTTGTCGACAGGGGAGAATCAGCCCCAGCATTTT
.	TRBV6-2/TRBV6-3	TRBJ1-3	many	CASSRGLFGNTIYF	TGTGCCTCATCTCGGGGACTCTTTGGAAACACCATATATTTT
.	TRBV7-6	TRBJ1-1	many	CASSTQATNTEAFF	TGTGCCAGCAGCACACAGGCCACGAACACTGAAGCTTTCTTT
TRBD1	TRBV15	TRBJ2-5	few	CATSSDWTGTRQETQYF	TGTGCCACCAGCAGCGATTGGACAGGGACCCGACAAGAGACCCAGTACTTC
TRBD2	TRBV5-6	TRBJ2-3	.	CASRPSGDDTQYF	TGTGCCAGCAGACCAAGCGGGGATGATACGCAGTATTTT
TRBD1	TRBV7-9	TRBJ2-1	many	CASSLGRDREVFF	TGTGCCAGCAGCTTAGGCCGGGACAGGGAAGTATTCTTC
.	TRBV19	TRBJ2-3	many	CASSITARDTQYF	TGTGCCAGTAGTATAACCGCTAGAGATACGCAGTATTTT
.	TRBV6-5	TRBJ2-3	many	CATKREQGRVTQYF	TGTGCCACCAAGAGGGAGCAGGGTCGGGTTACGCAGTATTTT
.	TRBV9	TRBJ1-1	many	CASSGPYGNTEAFF	TGTGCCAGCAGCGGCCCGTACGGGAACACTGAAGCTTTCTTT
.	TRBV24-1	TRBJ2-3	few	CATSDRDINTDTQYF	TGTGCCACCAGTGACCGGGACATTAACACAGATACGCAGTATTTT
TRBD1	TRBV6-5	TRBJ1-1	many	CASKRTGMNTEAFF	TGTGCCAGCAAGCGGACAGGCATGAACACTGAAGCTTTCTTT
.	TRBV9	TRBJ1-1	many	CASSVATANTEAFF	TGTGCCAGCAGCGTAGCGACAGCGAACACTGAAGCTTTCTTT
TRBD1	TRBV27	TRBJ1-5	few	CASSRTGYGYSNQPQHF	TGTGCCAGCAGTCGGACAGGGTACGGGTATAGCAATCAGCCCCAGCATTTT
TRBD1	TRBV15	TRBJ1-5	many	CATQVGQGARGNQPQHF	TGTGCCACCCAGGTGGGACAGGGGGCGCGGGGCAATCAGCCCCAGCATTTT
.	TRBV28	TRBJ2-7	many	CASSLTGSSSYEQYF	TGTGCCAGCAGTCTAACAGGGTCGAGCTCCTACGAGCAGTACTTC
TRBD1	TRBV19	TRBJ2-3	many	CASSLGTGQEQYF	TGTGCCAGTAGTTTAGGGACAGGCCAGGAGCAGTATTTT